One sample yielded the 20 T cell receptor beta chains listed below, sequenced in a study of shared clonotypes between healthy human individuals. Sequencing used immunoSEQ multiplex PCR; TCRdb keeps in-frame clones, though not all of them. The sample lists 2 million to 2.5 million clones; nearly 97% were seen once. The specimen was naive CD4+ T cells sorted from blood. The subset denotes: CD45RA+ positively selected. These receptors all stem from a man aged 18 to 35 in good health.

The chain links TRBV27 to TRBJ2-3; TRBD1 agrees at 7 bases. Germline assignment: CDR1 MNHEY and CDR2 SMNVEV (reference sequence). The CDR3 loop spans 16 amino acids. V gave up 5 bases and J gave up 2 bases; unmatched junction bases: 10. As DNA, the CDR3 is TGTGCCAGCAGTATAAGACCGGGACAGTTCACAGATACGCAGTATTTT. Its protein product is CASSIRPGQFTDTQYF.

The chain recombines TRBV9 with TRBJ2-5, with 10 positions matching TRBD2. V was clipped by 2 bases and J by 3 bases; unmatched bases: 7. Germline values: CDR1 SGDLS, CDR2 YYNGEE. The CDR3 has 16 amino acids. CDR3 amino acids: CASSVLPLAGEETQYF. The CDR3, as DNA: TGTGCCAGCAGCGTCCTTCCCCTAGCGGGGGAAGAGACCCAGTACTTC.

This clone was counted once. This CDR3 is CASSPSLLSYTEAFF. In DNA, the CDR3 is TGTGCCAGCTCACCTTCCCTTCTGTCGTACACTGAAGCTTTCTTT. The chain couples TRBV18 to TRBJ1-1; D uncertain. V dropped 3 bases and J dropped 3 bases, with 14 bases sitting between them. Germline assignment: CDR1 KGHSH and CDR2 LQKENI. The CDR3 spans 15 residues.

As for this clone: The same CDR3 can be traced to other DNA sequences in this sample. The CDR3 loop is CASSFGTSGSTDTQYF. CDR3 sequence (DNA): TGTGCCAGCAGCTTCGGGACTAGCGGAAGCACAGATACGCAGTATTTT. The chain carries TRBV7-9 and TRBJ2-3; TRBD2 agrees at 11 bases. Germline loops: CDR1 SEHNR, CDR2 FQNEAQ (reference sequence). The CDR3 runs to 16 residues. V trimming: 3 bases; J trimming: 0 bases; junction bases outside the gene matches: 2.

In DNA, the CDR3 is TGTGCCAGCAGCTTAGGGGCAGGGGGCGCCACTGGTTCCTATGGCTACACCTTC. Its protein product is CASSLGAGGATGSYGYTF. The chain combines TRBV11-2 with TRBJ1-2; 8 positions match TRBD1. Per germline, CDR1 SGHAT and CDR2 FQNNGV. Trimming removed 1 base from V and 4 bases from J; junction bases left unmatched: 14. This CDR3 has 18 amino acids.

The CDR3 region is CASSGGLMPYEQYF. The CDR3 bases are TGTGCCAGCAGCGGTGGACTGATGCCCTACGAGCAGTACTTC. V usage is TRBV7-8 and J usage is TRBJ2-7; perhaps TRBD2 as D (5 bases). This CDR3 has 14 residues. The germline V gene encodes CDR1 SGHVS and CDR2 FQNEAQ. V was trimmed by 5 bases and J by 2 bases, leaving 13 bases between them.

About this clone: The identical CDR3 is also encoded by other nucleotide sequences in the sample. The rearrangement uses TRBV9 and TRBJ2-2; tentatively, D is TRBD1 (5 bases). The ends were cut back, 0 bases at V and 4 bases at J, with 10 bases in the middle. Looked up from germline, CDR1 is SGDLS and CDR2 is YYNGEE. There are 15 residues in the CDR3. The CDR3 protein is CASSVGGTPTGELFF. The CDR3 DNA is TGTGCCAGCAGCGTAGGGGGCACCCCCACCGGGGAGCTGTTTTTT. The full variable domain, its missing parts supplied by reference TRBV9 and TRBJ2-2, is DSGVTQTPKHLITATGQRVTLRCSPRSGDLSVYWYQQSLDQGLQFLIQYYNGEERAKGNILERFSAQQFPDLHSELNLSSLELGDSALYFCASSVGGTPTGELFFGEGSRLTVL.

The chain employs TRBV6-6 and TRBJ1-4; D is undetermined. Germline CDR1 MNHNY, CDR2 SVGAGI (reference sequence). The V end was cut by 5 bases, the J end by 7 bases, with 11 bases between. There are 13 residues in the CDR3. The DNA of the CDR3 is TGTGCCAGCAGTCAGTCGTTCCCTGAAAAACTGTTTTTT. Translating it yields CASSQSFPEKLFF.

On this clone itself: This sample includes further DNA sequences coding for the same CDR3. The chain recombines TRBV29-1 with TRBJ2-2, with D uncertain. The V gene's germline CDR1 is SQVTM and CDR2 ANQGSEA. This CDR3 region has 12 residues. Trimming cost V 6 bases and J 1 base, with 6 bases left between them. The CDR3 protein is CSVRRNTGELFF. The CDR3 bases are TGCAGCGTCAGGAGGAACACCGGGGAGCTGTTTTTT.

About this clone itself: Other DNA sequences in the same sample also yield this CDR3. The chain combines TRBV2 with TRBJ2-1; possibly TRBD1 or TRBD2 for D (6 bases each). The V end was cut by 6 bases, the J end by 0 bases, with 12 bases between. The V gene's germline CDR1 is SNHLY and CDR2 FYNNEI. This CDR3 spans 15 amino acids. The CDR3 region has the DNA TGTGCCAGCAGGAGAGGGGGGAGCTCCTACAATGAGCAGTTCTTC. Translation: CASRRGGSSYNEQFF.

The chain employs TRBV10-2 and TRBJ2-3, with a weak D call TRBD2 (5 bases). Trimming removed 4 bases from V and 2 bases from J, with 16 bases in between. In germline, CDR1 is WSHSY, CDR2 SAAADI. The CDR3 is made up of 16 amino acids. The CDR3 DNA follows: TGCGCCAGCAGTGGGATAAGAGGGAGAGACACAGATACGCAGTATTTT. Its protein is CASSGIRGRDTDTQYF.

V usage is TRBV5-6 and J usage is TRBJ1-5; TRBD1 agrees at 9 bases. Germline CDR1 reads SGHDT; CDR2 reads YYEEEE. The CDR3 runs 17 residues. Trimming removed 1 base from V and 3 bases from J; junction bases left unmatched: 8. In nucleotides, the CDR3 is TGTGCCAGCAGCTTGCTGGGGACAGGGACTCCCAATCAGCCCCAGCATTTT. As protein: CASSLLGTGTPNQPQHF.

This rearrangement joins TRBV5-1 to TRBJ2-5; 8 nucleotides match TRBD1. V gave up 4 bases and J gave up 3 bases; unmatched junction bases: 2. The germline CDR1 and CDR2 sequences are SGHRS and YFSETQ. The CDR3 consists of 13 residues. The DNA for the CDR3 is TGCGCCAGCAGCGCGACAGGGGAAGAGACCCAGTACTTC. This codes for CASSATGEETQYF. The full variable domain, completed using reference TRBV5-1 and TRBJ2-5, is KAGVTQTPRYLIKTRGQQVTLSCSPISGHRSVSWYQQTPGQGLQFLFEYFSETQRNKGNFPGRFSGRQFSNSRSEMNVSTLELGDSALYLCASSATGEETQYFGPGTRLLVL.

The rearrangement uses TRBV5-1 and TRBJ2-7; possibly TRBD2 for D (6 bases). Germline V CDR1 and CDR2: SGHRS, YFSETQ. Trimming took 0 bases from V and 4 from J, leaving 8 bases between them. CDR3 size: 13 residues. The CDR3 region is CASSLALAYEQYF. Here the CDR3 DNA reads TGCGCCAGCAGCTTGGCCCTAGCGTACGAGCAGTACTTC.

The rearrangement joins TRBV29-1 to TRBJ2-5, with D perhaps matching TRBD1 or TRBD2 (5 bases each). This CDR3 contains 13 residues. V was shortened by 6 bases and J by 3 bases, with 14 bases between the two germline ends. The germline CDR1 and CDR2 sequences are SQVTM and ANQGSEA. The CDR3 DNA sequence: TGCAGCGTGGAGGCGTCCAGGGAAGAGACCCAGTACTTC. It translates to CSVEASREETQYF.

Concerning this clone: Other DNA sequences in this sample translate to the same CDR3. The rearrangement links TRBV4-1 to TRBJ1-2; possibly TRBD1 for D (5 bases). This CDR3 spans 14 amino acids. CDR1 and CDR2 from the germline V gene are MGHRA and YSYEKL. The V and J ends lost 1 base and 2 bases respectively, with 8 bases between them. In DNA form, the CDR3 reads TGCGCCAGCAGCCAAGCCACAGGCAACTATGGCTACACCTTC. Amino acids: CASSQATGNYGYTF.

The V gene is TRBV9, the J gene TRBJ2-1; 8 bases align to TRBD2. The CDR3 contains 19 residues. Losses at the gene ends were 0 bases for V and 10 bases for J; bases not matched to a gene: 21. The V gene's germline CDR1 is SGDLS and CDR2 YYNGEE. CDR3 in amino acids: CASSVAPGVTSGALGEQFF. The CDR3 nucleotides read TGTGCCAGCAGCGTAGCTCCTGGGGTTACTAGCGGTGCTCTCGGGGAGCAGTTCTTC.

This sequence joins TRBV11-2 and TRBJ2-7; TRBD2 matches 9 bases. The germline V gene encodes CDR1 SGHAT and CDR2 FQNNGV. This CDR3 has 16 residues. V was pared by 3 bases and J by 1 base, with 7 bases of the junction left unmatched. The CDR3 DNA reads as TGTGCCAGCAGCTTTGCGGGGCTAGCGGGATCCTACGAGCAGTACTTC. Its translation is CASSFAGLAGSYEQYF.

This clone was counted once. The chain combines TRBV5-1 with TRBJ2-1; 7 bases fit TRBD2. Germline V gene data show CDR1 as SGHRS and CDR2 as YFSETQ. This CDR3 is built from 16 residues. J was trimmed by 5 bases and V by 1 base; bases with no gene match: 9. CDR3 DNA: TGCGCCAGCAGCTTGAGAATACTAGCGCTACACAATGAGCAGTTCTTC. Encoded protein: CASSLRILALHNEQFF.

CDR3 nucleotide sequence: TGTGCCTGGAGTCCTCTGGGGGCAGGGAGGCATACTGGCCCCAACTCCTACGAGCAGTACTTC. Amino acids: CAWSPLGAGRHTGPNSYEQYF. This chain joins TRBV30 and TRBJ2-7; D is tentatively TRBD1 or TRBD2 (6 bases each). Deletions cut 2 bases from V and 0 bases from J, with 32 bases between. The CDR3 contains 21 residues. The germline V gene encodes CDR1 GTSNPN and CDR2 SVGIG (reference sequence). Filled out from reference TRBV30 and TRBJ2-7, the complete variable domain reads SQTIHQWPATLVQPVGSPLSLECTVEGTSNPNLYWYRQAAGRGLQLLFYSVGIGQISSEVPQNLSASRPQDRQFILSSKKLLLSDSGFYLCAWSPLGAGRHTGPNSYEQYFGPGTRLTVT.